The sample holds one count of the clone carrying this T cell receptor beta chain. The PCR was carried out with 60 Vbeta primers and 13 Jbeta primers. The assay was immunoSEQ multiplex PCR, and TCRdb's table has in-frame clones only and misses some. The table has around 50,000 clones, around four fifths seen once. This CDR3 region has 17 residues. Germline CDR1 and CDR2: SGHTA and FQGTGA. V shed 1 base and J shed 4 bases, with 18 bases lying between them. This sample is drawn from a study of cytomegalovirus exposure and HLA in healthy donors. What was sequenced was PBMCs. The receptor's source is a middle-aged man in good health and CMV-seronegative. The chain joins TRBV7-3 to TRBJ2-3; TRBD2 is a possible D gene (7 bases). CDR3 nucleotide sequence: TGTGCCAGCAGCTTAAACCTCTGGAGGGGGGGCCCAGATACGCAGTATTTT. Translation gives CASSLNLWRGGPDTQYF.